The T cell receptor beta chain under discussion was sequenced for a study of T cell responses to AZD1222 COVID-19 vaccine (TCRdb year 2021). Context from the whole study: AZD1222 recipients given second doses at about 4 weeks or at about 12 weeks were pooled, since spike-specific TCR depth and breadth were not found to differ between the two schedules. TCR sequencing was performed for about 250 trial participants, of whom around 200 were given two doses of AZD1222 and approximately 26 were given two doses of MenACWY control vaccine. Trial participants were enrolled by age into 18-55, 56-69 and 70-plus year subgroups, with around 150, 28 and 57 TCR-sequenced participants respectively. The study at large found these results: The whole spike protein was spanned by vaccine-associated CD4 TCRs, and dominant responses were seen in regions 160-218 and 743-854. Nearly half of unique spike-specific TCRs reportedly recognized epitopes outside regions mutated in the B.1.351 and B.1.1.7 variants. Spike-specific TCR breadth and depth rose significantly after two AZD1222 doses compared with day 0 and with MenACWY recipients. Most participants were white British and females outnumbered males, and the authors suggested that clonal diversity may have been underestimated. No day 14 peak-response samples were available, so repertoires were characterized only after the peak T cell response. Conclusions about previously exposed vaccinees were limited because only a handful of AZD1222 recipients were SARS-CoV-2 seropositive at baseline. The 56-69-year group was small, and its depth increase did not reach significance, likely because of low power.

This clone was seen just once. The antigen it binds to is not known. Base qualities were left out, and no much larger clone turns up one base away. The CDR3 regions of human TCRbeta chains were analyzed by immunosequencing. Concerning the study's data processing: TCRs in the repertoires were matched against a reference library of SARS-CoV-2-specific TCRs that had been generated with the MIRA antigen-specificity platform. Breadth was defined as the fraction of unique TCRs that were SARS-CoV-2-associated. Depth was defined as the fraction of total T cells that were SARS-CoV-2-associated. Using the MIRA data, each spike-specific TCR was mapped to the spike region that the TCR reacts to and placed in a CD4 or CD8 class. Log10-transformed breadth and depth values were compared by one-way ANOVA with Sidak's multiple comparisons tests. In its TCRdb copy, this immuneACCESS table keeps in-frame sequences only and misses some clones. Where compared with another copy, unresolved V genes explain less than half of these, and the others have no known cause. The DNA was the basis for D and trimming; V, J and clone size are from that table. The table for this sample lists 150,000 to 180,000 clones; about 88% of them were counted only once. Of the sample, less than 3.5% falls within the top ten clones.

Per the publication, the time point label means: baseline before first vaccination. Vaccinee samples came from UK trials COV001 and COV002, including a single-blind randomized controlled phase 2/3 trial of AZD1222 (ChAdOx1 nCoV-19) in healthy adults. For TCRbeta chain sequencing, PBMC samples were collected from trial participants at day 0 and at day 28 after the second dose. The material sequenced was peripheral blood, taken on day 0 of AZD1222 vaccination. The sequence was collected from an adult in good health.

The nucleotides are TGTGCCAGCAGCTTGGCCACCGGGGAGCTGTTTTTT. This is translated as CASSLATGELFF. This chain joins TRBV5-4 to TRBJ2-2, with the D gene call left open. At the junction V is shortened by 0 bases and J by 4 bases, with 1 base in between. Inclusive of the bounding cysteine and phenylalanine, the CDR3 is 12 residues long. This entry keeps only the CDR3 DNA: 36 bases, framed from base 1. As encoded in the germline V gene (reference sequence), CDR1 is SGHNT while CDR2 is YYREEE.